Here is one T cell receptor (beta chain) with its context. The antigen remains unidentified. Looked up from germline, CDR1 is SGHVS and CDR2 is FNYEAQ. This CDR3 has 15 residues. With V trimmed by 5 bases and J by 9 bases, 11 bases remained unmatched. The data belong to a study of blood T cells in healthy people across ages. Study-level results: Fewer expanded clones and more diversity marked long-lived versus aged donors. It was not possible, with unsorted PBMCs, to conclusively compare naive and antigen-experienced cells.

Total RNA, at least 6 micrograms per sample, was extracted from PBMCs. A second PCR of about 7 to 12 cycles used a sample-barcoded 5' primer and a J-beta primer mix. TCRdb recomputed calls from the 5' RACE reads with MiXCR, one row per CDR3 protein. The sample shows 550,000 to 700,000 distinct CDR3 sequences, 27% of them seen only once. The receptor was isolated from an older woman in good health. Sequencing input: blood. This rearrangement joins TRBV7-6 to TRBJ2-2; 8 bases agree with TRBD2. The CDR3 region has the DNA TGTGCCAGCAGCCCTCGGACTAGCTTGGGGCGGGAGCTGTTTTTT. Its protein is CASSPRTSLGRELFF. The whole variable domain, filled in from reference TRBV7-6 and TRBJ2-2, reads GAGVSQSPRYKVTKRGQDVALRCDPISGHVSLYWYRQALGQGPEFLTYFNYEAQQDKSGLPNDRFSAERPEGSISTLTIQRTEQRDSAMYRCASSPRTSLGRELFFGEGSRLTVL.